The T cell receptor (beta chain) described here comes from a study of blood T cell repertoires in COVID-19. Overall study context: Researchers got acute and convalescent COVID-19 samples from the United States, Italy and Spain.

CDR1 and CDR2 from the germline V gene are SGHVS and FNYEAQ. CDR3 length equals 17 residues. The ends lost 5 bases at V and 0 bases at J; junction bases unmatched: 10. Under the authors' procedure: Amplification of reference gene primers provided the estimated nucleated cell counts. Sequencing used immunoSEQ multiplex PCR; TCRdb keeps in-frame clones, though not all of them. V, J and clone size were drawn from that table, and D and trimming were deduced from the DNA. The sample shows 180,000 or so clones, 60% to 80% of them seen only once. In terms of age and location, participants ranged from about 18 to 100 years and lived in under 30 US areas. Shortly before study entry, within 2 weeks, exposed participants had met a COVID-19 case.

The V gene is TRBV7-6, the J gene TRBJ2-7, with TRBD2 matching over 10 bases. This sequence was found in a man in his fifties or sixties who had been exposed to COVID-19. The sample comprised PBMCs or T cells enriched from blood (not recorded which). In nucleotides, the CDR3 is TGTGCCAGCAGCCGAACTAGCGGGGCCCAAAGCTCCTACGAGCAGTACTTC. As protein: CASSRTSGAQSSYEQYF.